Below, one TCR beta chain is given with its context. Its antigen is still unknown. The entry originates in a study of T cells expressing NK-cell markers. Study-wide background: Researchers got TCR beta repertoires out of sorted CD3+CD56+NKG2C+, CD3+CD56+NKG2C- and CD3+CD56-NKG2C+ T cells.

Using the 5' RACE reads, TCRdb records one entry per CDR3 protein without DNA. The sample includes some 140,000 distinct CDR3 sequences. The CDR3 spans 14 residues. The germline V gene has CDR1 SGHRS and CDR2 YFSETQ. General study points: Once again these clonotypes came out on top in the CD3+CD56-NKG2C+ fraction of several donors.

The chain joins TRBV5-1 to TRBJ1-2. Sequencing was performed on blood T cells: a sorted CD56 or NKG2C T cell subset, CD4+ or CD8+ T cells, or bulk PBMC T cells (not recorded which). The receptor was derived from a woman aged 45 to 65 in good health. This CDR3 reads CASSRWPTNYGYTF. Supplemented by reference TRBV5-1 and TRBJ1-2, the full variable domain reads KAGVTQTPRYLIKTRGQQVTLSCSPISGHRSVSWYQQTPGQGLQFLFEYFSETQRNKGNFPGRFSGRQFSNSRSEMNVSTLELGDSALYLCASSRWPTNYGYTFGSGTRLTVV.